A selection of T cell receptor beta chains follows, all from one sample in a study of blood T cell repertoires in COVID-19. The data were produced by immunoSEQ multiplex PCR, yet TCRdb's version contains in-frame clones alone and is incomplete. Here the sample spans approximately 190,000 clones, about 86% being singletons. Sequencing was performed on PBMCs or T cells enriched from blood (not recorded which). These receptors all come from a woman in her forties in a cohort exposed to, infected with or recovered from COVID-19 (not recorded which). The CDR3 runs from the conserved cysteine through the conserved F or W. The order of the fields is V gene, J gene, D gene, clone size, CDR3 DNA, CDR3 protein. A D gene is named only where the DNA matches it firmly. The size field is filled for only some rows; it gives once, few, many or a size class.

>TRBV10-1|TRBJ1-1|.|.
TGCGCCAGCAGTCTGGACAGTGTGAACACTGAAGCTTTCTTT
CASSLDSVNTEAFF
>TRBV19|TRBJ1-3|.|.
TGTGCCAGTAGTAGGACCCCACAGGGCTCTGGAAACACCATATATTTT
CASSRTPQGSGNTIYF
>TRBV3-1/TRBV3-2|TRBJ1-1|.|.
TGTGCCAGCAGCCAAATAAGGTGGGGAGGGAACACTGAAGCTTTCTTT
CASSQIRWGGNTEAFF
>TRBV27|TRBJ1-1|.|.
TGTGCCAGCAGCACCCAGTTCCGGAACACTGAAGCTTTCTTT
CASSTQFRNTEAFF
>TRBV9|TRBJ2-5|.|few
TGTGCCAGCAATAAGGGAGCCCATCAAGAGACCCAGTACTTC
CASNKGAHQETQYF
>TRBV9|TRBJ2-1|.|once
TGTGCCAGCAGCGTAGGTGGTAGCTCCAATGAGCAGTTCTTC
CASSVGGSSNEQFF
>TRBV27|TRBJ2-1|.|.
TGTGCCAGCAGTTCCATCCTAGAGGGGGGGGTCAATGAGCAGTTCTTC
CASSSILEGGVNEQFF
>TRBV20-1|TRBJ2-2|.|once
TGCAGTGCTAGCATCGGCGGGGAGCTGTTTTTT
CSASIGGELFF
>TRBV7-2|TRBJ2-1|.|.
TGTGCCAGCAGCTCGTCCTTGGGCGGGGCATACAATGAGCAGTTCTTC
CASSSSLGGAYNEQFF
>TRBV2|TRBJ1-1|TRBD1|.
TGTGCCAGCAGTGAAGGACAGGGGGTGAATACTGAAGCTTTCTTT
CASSEGQGVNTEAFF
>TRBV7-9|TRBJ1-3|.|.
TGTGCCAGCAGCCGACCGGGACTCCCCTCTGGAAACACCATATATTTT
CASSRPGLPSGNTIYF
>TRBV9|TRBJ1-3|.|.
TGTGCCAGCAGCGTAGAAAACTCTCGGGACACCATATATTTT
CASSVENSRDTIYF
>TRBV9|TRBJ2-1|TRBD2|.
TGTGCCAGTTCGGGGCGGGAGGGACGGAACAATGAGCAGTTCTTC
CASSGREGRNNEQFF
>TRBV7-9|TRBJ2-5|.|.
TGTGCCAGCAGCCCTCTCCCCAGTGAGACCCAGTACTTC
CASSPLPSETQYF
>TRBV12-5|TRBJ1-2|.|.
TGTGCTAGTGGTTTGGTACCAACAGGCCCTTCCTATGGCTACACCTTC
CASGLVPTGPSYGYTF
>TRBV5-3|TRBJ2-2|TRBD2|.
TGTGCCAGAGGGGGACTAGCGACGAACACCGGGGAGCTGTTTTTT
CARGGLATNTGELFF
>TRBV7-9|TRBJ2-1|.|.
TGTGCCAGCAGCTTAGCCGGGGGAAGTCTCCACAATGAGCAGTTCTTC
CASSLAGGSLHNEQFF
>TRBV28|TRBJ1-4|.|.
TGTGCCAGCAGTCTTATAGGGGCCCCTCAGACTAATGAAAAACTGTTTTTT
CASSLIGAPQTNEKLFF
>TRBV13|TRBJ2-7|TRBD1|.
TGTGCCAGCAGCTTTACAGGGGGCGCCGACTACGAGCAGTACTTC
CASSFTGGADYEQYF
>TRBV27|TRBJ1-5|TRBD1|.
TGTGCCAGCAGTTACGCAGGGGGATCTCAGCCCCAGCATTTT
CASSYAGGSQPQHF
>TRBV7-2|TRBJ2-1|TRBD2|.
TGTGCCAGCAGGCTTAAGCGGGAGGGCCCGTGGGATGAGCAGTTCTTC
CASRLKREGPWDEQFF
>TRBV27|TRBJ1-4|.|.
TGTGCCAGCAGTCCGTCCCCCTACGGTGAAAAACTGTTTTTT
CASSPSPYGEKLFF
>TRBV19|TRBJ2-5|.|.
TGTGCCAGTAGTCCCGTCCTAGGCAGAGAGACCCAGTACTTC
CASSPVLGRETQYF
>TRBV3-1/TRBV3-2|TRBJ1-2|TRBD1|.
TGTGCCAGCAGCCATCACGGGGACAGAATGTACGGCTACACCTTC
CASSHHGDRMYGYTF
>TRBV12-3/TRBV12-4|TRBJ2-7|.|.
TGTGCCAGCACATTACGGGGGTACGAGCAGTACTTC
CASTLRGYEQYF
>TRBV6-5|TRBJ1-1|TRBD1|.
TGTGCCAGCAAGGGGGCGGGCACTGAAGCTTTCTTT
CASKGAGTEAFF
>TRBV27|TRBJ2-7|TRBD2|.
TGTGCCAGCAGATATGGGACTAGCGGATCCTACGAGCAGTACTTC
CASRYGTSGSYEQYF
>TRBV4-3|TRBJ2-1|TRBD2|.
TGCGCCAGCAGCCAAACGGCGACTAGCGGAAGAAACAATGAGCAGTTCTTC
CASSQTATSGRNNEQFF
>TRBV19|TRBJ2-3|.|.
TGTGCCAGTAGTATAGATCAACAGGGAACGCAGTATTTT
CASSIDQQGTQYF
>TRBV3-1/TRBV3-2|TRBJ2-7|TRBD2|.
TGTGCCAGCAGCCAAGGGCTCGGGGGGTACGAGCAGTACTTC
CASSQGLGGYEQYF
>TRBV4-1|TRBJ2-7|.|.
TGCGCCAGCAGCCAAGTTAGGCGGGGAGACTACGAGCAGTACTTC
CASSQVRRGDYEQYF
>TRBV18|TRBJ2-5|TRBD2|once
TGTGCCAGCTCACCAAACGTCGTAGCGGGAGAGACCCAGTACTTC
CASSPNVVAGETQYF
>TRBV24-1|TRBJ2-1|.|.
TGTGCCACCAGTGATTTCTCAGCGGATTACAATGAGCAGTTCTTC
CATSDFSADYNEQFF
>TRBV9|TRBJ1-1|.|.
TGTGCCAGCAGCGTCCCCACAGGGCTGAACACTGAAGCTTTCTTT
CASSVPTGLNTEAFF
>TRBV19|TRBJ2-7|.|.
TGTGCCAGTAGTATAGCGCTGTCGGGCTCCTACGAGCAGTACTTC
CASSIALSGSYEQYF
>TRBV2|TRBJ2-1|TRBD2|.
TGTGCCAGCAGTCCCTCTAGCGGGGGCGACAATGAGCAGTTCTTC
CASSPSSGGDNEQFF
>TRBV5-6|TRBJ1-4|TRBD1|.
TGTGCCAGCAGTAGGGTAGGGGGCGAGGTGGAGTCGGAACTGTTTTTT
CASSRVGGEVESELFF
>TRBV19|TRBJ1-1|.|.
TGTGCCAGTAGTTGGACAATTCCGAGGAACACTGAAGCTTTCTTT
CASSWTIPRNTEAFF
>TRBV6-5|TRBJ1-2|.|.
TGTGCCAGCAGAATGGGGCAGAGCTATGGCTACACCTTC
CASRMGQSYGYTF
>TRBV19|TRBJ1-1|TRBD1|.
TGTGCCAGTAGTGCAGGACAGGGGGCTTCTGAAGCTTTCTTT
CASSAGQGASEAFF
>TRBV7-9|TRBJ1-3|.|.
TGTGCCAGCAGCTTAAACAGGGAATGGGGACGCTCTGGAAACACCATATATTTT
CASSLNREWGRSGNTIYF